This T cell receptor (beta chain) was recovered during a study of blood T cell repertoires in COVID-19. Looking at the study overall: Nucleic acid was either cDNA or gDNA, and it came from T cells, B-cell-depleted T cells, or PBMCs.

Germline V gene data show CDR1 as SGHRS and CDR2 as YFSETQ. J lost 6 bases, V lost 4 bases, and 6 bases had no gene match. The CDR3 loop spans 14 amino acids. Methods used by the authors: Reference gene primers were amplified, and this amplification served to estimate nucleated cell counts. Generated by immunoSEQ multiplex PCR, the TCRdb table keeps only in-frame clones and is missing some. The V and J calls and clone size come from that table; D and trimming were worked out from the DNA. This sample has 150,000 to 200,000 clones, with over 80% found just once. Sequencing input: peripheral blood. The clonotype originates from an older woman with acute or convalescent COVID-19. This chain links TRBV5-1 with TRBJ2-2, with 7 bases lining up with TRBD1. CDR3 residues: CASSLIRGPGELFF. The CDR3 DNA reads TGCGCCAGCAGCCTCATTAGGGGGCCCGGGGAGCTGTTTTTT.